This TCR beta chain was found in a study of vaccination and CD4 T cells after COVID-19. Noted treatment: roughly 10-day PBMC culture with coronavirus spike peptide pools or control peptides (ViraFEST assay). The ViraFEST method relied on peptide pools to expand antigen-specific T cells, followed by TCR sequencing. Cells were cultured for about nine days, and then CD4+ T cells were isolated by negative selection. Germline V gene sequence: CDR1 SGHAT, CDR2 FQNNGV. V was trimmed by 4 bases and J by 5 bases, leaving 15 bases between them. The CDR3 covers 15 residues. Oncomine TCR Beta short-read sequencing was applied to DNA from cultured CD4+ T cells. TCRdb independently ran MiXCR on the PCR reads; one entry per CDR3 protein. The sample has around 15,000 distinct CDR3 sequences, 54% seen once. This clonotype has a handful of counts. Its target is not known.

This sequence originates from a human donor with COVID-19. The chain combines TRBV11-2 with TRBJ1-5, with D possibly being TRBD1 (5 bases). The source was cultured CD4+ T cells from blood, collected after SARS-CoV-2 vaccination. In DNA form, the CDR3 reads TGTGCCAGCAGCTCTTCAGGGCTCGGGTATCAGCCCCAGCATTTT. As protein: CASSSSGLGYQPQHF.